The clone carrying this T cell receptor beta chain was seen just once. This specimen belongs to a study of blood T cell repertoires in COVID-19. Across the study: COVID-19 samples, acute and convalescent, were from the United States, Italy and Spain.

Only in-frame clones appear in the TCRdb table, and some are missing; sequencing was by immunoSEQ multiplex PCR. The sample records about 220,000 clones, 80% to 85% being singletons. The V and J ends lost 5 bases and 8 bases respectively, with 9 bases between them. CDR3 length equals 11 residues. Per germline, CDR1 LGHNA and CDR2 YNFKEQ. The receptor's source is an older woman who had recovered from COVID-19. The chain links TRBV4-2 to TRBJ1-1; no reliable D call. Sequenced input: peripheral blood. CDR3 amino acids: CASSTPGEAFF. In DNA form, the CDR3 reads TGTGCCAGCAGCACTCCGGGAGAAGCTTTCTTT.